Listed below are T cell receptor beta chains from one sample, sequenced in a study of cytomegalovirus exposure and HLA in healthy donors. The table came from immunoSEQ multiplex PCR; TCRdb's copy has only in-frame clones and leaves some out. The table has around 69,000 clones, roughly 95% seen once. Sequencing was done on a sample of PBMCs. The receptors originated from a woman aged 18-29 years in good health and CMV-seropositive. Both conserved end residues are part of each CDR3. A D gene is named only where the DNA matches it firmly. Not every row has a clone size; where given, it reads once, few, many or a size class.

j_gene | v_gene | abundance | d_gene | CDR3aa | CDR3nt
TRBJ2-3 | TRBV5-1 | . | . | CASSLSGEDTQYF | TGCGCCAGCAGCTTATCCGGTGAAGATACGCAGTATTTT
TRBJ2-1 | TRBV28 | . | TRBD2 | CASSFLADLNNEQFF | TGTGCCAGCAGCTTTCTAGCGGACCTAAACAATGAGCAGTTCTTC
TRBJ2-3 | TRBV5-4 | . | TRBD2 | CASSWGGETPSTDTQYF | TGTGCCAGCAGCTGGGGGGGGGAGACCCCTAGCACAGATACGCAGTATTTT
TRBJ2-7 | TRBV19 | . | TRBD2 | CASSTGEGYSYEQYF | TGTGCCAGTAGTACTGGGGAGGGGTACTCCTACGAGCAGTACTTC
TRBJ1-1 | TRBV27 | . | . | CASSFDRNTEAFF | TGTGCCAGCAGTTTCGATAGAAACACTGAAGCTTTCTTT
TRBJ2-7 | TRBV5-1 | . | TRBD1 | CASSSNDRGYEQYF | TGCGCCAGCAGCTCCAATGACAGGGGCTACGAGCAGTACTTC
TRBJ2-5 | TRBV7-9 | . | TRBD1 | CASSPNPTLRGETQYF | TGTGCCAGCAGCCCTAACCCGACACTCAGGGGGGAGACCCAGTACTTC
TRBJ1-1 | TRBV18 | . | . | CASSPLKGGTEAFF | TGTGCCAGCTCACCACTCAAGGGGGGGACTGAAGCTTTCTTT
TRBJ2-7 | TRBV4-1 | few | . | CASSQAVFALSDTYEQYF | TGCGCCAGCAGCCAAGCGGTTTTTGCCCTATCTGATACCTACGAGCAGTACTTC
TRBJ1-1 | TRBV20-1 | . | . | CSARGPEAFF | TGCAGTGCTAGAGGGCCTGAAGCTTTCTTT
TRBJ1-2 | TRBV18 | . | . | CASSLQGVEGYTF | TGTGCCAGCTCACTTCAAGGGGTCGAGGGCTACACCTTC
TRBJ1-1 | TRBV28 | . | TRBD1 | CASSPLRTGPLNTEAFF | TGTGCCAGCAGTCCCCTAAGGACAGGACCTCTGAACACTGAAGCTTTCTTT
TRBJ2-1 | TRBV12-5 | . | TRBD2 | CASRLAGHNEQFF | TGTGCTAGCAGACTAGCGGGCCACAATGAGCAGTTCTTC
TRBJ2-3 | TRBV28 | . | . | CASSLSRSTDTQYF | TGTGCCAGCAGTTTATCCCGTAGCACAGATACGCAGTATTTT
TRBJ2-3 | TRBV6-1 | . | TRBD1 | CASSDGTGQFFTDTQYF | TGTGCCAGCAGTGATGGGACAGGCCAGTTTTTCACAGATACGCAGTATTTT
TRBJ1-1 | TRBV9 | . | TRBD1 | CASSSGGSKAEAFF | TGTGCCAGCAGCTCAGGGGGATCGAAGGCTGAAGCTTTCTTT
TRBJ2-1 | TRBV7-3 | . | TRBD2 | CASSLEGTSGSSEQFF | TGTGCCAGCAGCTTAGAGGGGACTAGCGGGAGTAGCGAGCAGTTCTTC
TRBJ2-3 | TRBV6-5 | medium-sized | TRBD2 | CAIGPGGSTDTQYF | TGTGCCATTGGGCCGGGAGGGAGTACAGATACGCAGTATTTT
TRBJ2-5 | TRBV29-1 | . | . | CSVGEVGETQYF | TGCAGCGTTGGAGAAGTCGGTGAGACCCAGTACTTC
TRBJ2-7 | TRBV28 | once | TRBD1 | CASDSTGSPYEQYF | TGTGCCAGCGACTCGACAGGGTCTCCCTACGAGCAGTACTTC
TRBJ2-1 | TRBV6-5 | once | . | CASSYRGPNYNEQFF | TGTGCCAGCAGTTACCGAGGCCCGAACTACAATGAGCAGTTCTTC
TRBJ2-1 | TRBV23-1 | . | . | CASSVPGRSYNEQFF | TGCGCCAGCAGTGTGCCGGGGAGATCCTACAATGAGCAGTTCTTC
TRBJ2-3 | TRBV6-9 | few | . | CASQGPFSTDTQYF | TGTGCCAGCCAGGGCCCATTTAGCACAGATACGCAGTATTTT
TRBJ2-1 | TRBV28 | . | TRBD2 | CASSSYSGHTSGSPRDEQFF | TGTGCCAGCAGTTCGTATTCGGGACACACAAGCGGGAGCCCCAGGGATGAGCAGTTCTTC
TRBJ1-3 | TRBV5-1 | . | TRBD1 | CASSLTGQGRNTIYF | TGCGCCAGCAGCTTGACTGGACAGGGGCGGAACACCATATATTTT
TRBJ1-2 | TRBV28 | . | . | CASSSDYGYTF | TGTGCCAGCAGTTCAGACTATGGCTACACCTTC
TRBJ2-2 | TRBV7-9 | . | TRBD1 | CASSPPGQGDWELFF | TGTGCCAGCAGCCCCCCGGGACAGGGCGACTGGGAGCTGTTTTTT
TRBJ2-7 | TRBV5-4 | . | . | CASRESRGSSYEQYF | TGTGCCAGCAGGGAGAGCCGGGGGAGCTCCTACGAGCAGTACTTC
TRBJ2-2 | TRBV6-5 | . | TRBD1 | CASSTGGKGELFF | TGTGCCAGCAGTACAGGGGGGAAGGGGGAGCTGTTTTTT
TRBJ2-1 | TRBV29-1 | once | TRBD2 | CSSNGGGSSYNEQFF | TGCAGCTCAAATGGGGGGGGAAGCTCCTACAATGAGCAGTTCTTC
TRBJ2-5 | TRBV6-5 | . | TRBD2 | CASRAPSGKETQYF | TGTGCCAGCAGGGCCCCTAGCGGTAAAGAGACCCAGTACTTC
TRBJ2-6 | TRBV4-3 | . | . | CASSHGDSSSGANVLTF | TGCGCCAGCAGCCATGGGGACTCGAGCTCTGGGGCCAACGTCCTGACTTTC
TRBJ1-1 | TRBV28 | . | . | CASSFKGVSRLNTEAFF | TGTGCCAGCAGTTTCAAAGGGGTTTCGAGGTTGAACACTGAAGCTTTCTTT
TRBJ2-7 | TRBV25-1 | . | TRBD1 | CASKPGTGLHEQYF | TGTGCCAGCAAACCCGGGACAGGGTTACACGAGCAGTACTTC
TRBJ2-6 | TRBV28 | . | . | CASRPGDLAGANVLTF | TGTGCCAGCAGACCAGGGGACCTCGCTGGGGCCAACGTCCTGACTTTC
TRBJ2-3 | TRBV5-4 | once | TRBD1 | CASSKGQGREAQYF | TGTGCCAGCAGCAAGGGACAGGGGAGGGAGGCGCAGTATTTT
TRBJ1-5 | TRBV6-5 | . | TRBD1 | CASSAQQGSNQPQHF | TGTGCCAGCAGTGCACAACAGGGGAGCAATCAGCCCCAGCATTTT
TRBJ2-5 | TRBV18 | . | . | CASSPPSLETQYF | TGTGCCAGCTCACCACCGTCCCTGGAGACCCAGTACTTC
TRBJ1-2 | TRBV29-1 | . | TRBD1 | CSVEGTGVHYGYTF | TGCAGCGTTGAAGGGACAGGGGTTCACTATGGCTACACCTTC
TRBJ2-3 | TRBV9 | . | TRBD2 | CASSVAGGPISDTQYF | TGTGCCAGCAGCGTAGCGGGAGGGCCGATATCCGATACGCAGTATTTT
TRBJ2-5 | TRBV19 | . | . | CASSLDFRETQYF | TGTGCCAGTAGCCTTGACTTCCGGGAGACCCAGTACTTC
TRBJ1-4 | TRBV6-4 | . | . | CASTPGGSNEKLFF | TGTGCCAGCACCCCCGGCGGCTCTAATGAAAAACTGTTTTTT
TRBJ2-7 | TRBV7-3 | . | . | CASSLSGGYEQYF | TGTGCCAGCAGCTTAAGTGGCGGCTACGAGCAGTACTTC
TRBJ1-2 | TRBV19 | once | TRBD1 | CASSIARGQGYTF | TGTGCCAGTAGTATAGCGAGGGGGCAGGGCTACACCTTC
TRBJ2-3 | TRBV25-1 | . | . | CASSGAGHTDTQYF | TGTGCCAGCAGTGGGGCAGGGCATACAGATACGCAGTATTTT
TRBJ2-3 | TRBV5-4 | . | TRBD2 | CASSLGGLAGPDSSDTQYF | TGTGCCAGCAGCTTGGGGGGACTAGCGGGACCAGATAGTTCAGATACGCAGTATTTT
TRBJ2-6 | TRBV5-4 | . | . | CASSSDRFSGANVLTF | TGTGCCAGCAGCTCCGACAGGTTCTCTGGGGCCAACGTCCTGACTTTC
TRBJ1-2 | TRBV6-5 | . | . | CASSYRERYGYTF | TGTGCCAGCAGTTACAGGGAGCGATATGGCTACACCTTC